This TCR beta chain was sequenced in a study of control samples from healthy donors and cancer patients. Per germline, CDR1 SGHRS and CDR2 YFSETQ. Trimming removed 0 bases at V and 1 base at J, with 5 bases between. CDR3 length: 14 residues. Measured with immunoSEQ multiplex PCR; TCRdb has only the in-frame clones, and not every one. The sample shows about 150,000 clones, 94% of them seen only once. The source is a man in his forties or fifties in good health. This chain connects TRBV5-1 to TRBJ1-3, with D unresolved. What was sequenced was blood. CDR3 sequence: CASSLGGSGNTIYF. As DNA, the CDR3 is TGCGCCAGCAGCTTGGGAGGGTCTGGAAACACCATATATTTT.